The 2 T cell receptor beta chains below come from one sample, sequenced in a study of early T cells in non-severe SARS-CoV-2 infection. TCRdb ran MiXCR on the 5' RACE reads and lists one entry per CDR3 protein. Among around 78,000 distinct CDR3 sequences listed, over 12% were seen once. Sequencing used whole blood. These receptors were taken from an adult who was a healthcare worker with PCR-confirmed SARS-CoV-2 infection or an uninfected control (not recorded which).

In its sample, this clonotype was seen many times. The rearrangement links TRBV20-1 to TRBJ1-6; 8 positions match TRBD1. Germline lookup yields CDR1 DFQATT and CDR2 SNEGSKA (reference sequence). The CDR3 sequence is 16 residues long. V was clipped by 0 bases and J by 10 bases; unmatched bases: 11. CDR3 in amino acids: CSARDVQGGEVSPLHF. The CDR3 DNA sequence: TGCAGTGCTAGAGATGTACAGGGGGGAGAGGTCTCACCCCTCCACTTT.

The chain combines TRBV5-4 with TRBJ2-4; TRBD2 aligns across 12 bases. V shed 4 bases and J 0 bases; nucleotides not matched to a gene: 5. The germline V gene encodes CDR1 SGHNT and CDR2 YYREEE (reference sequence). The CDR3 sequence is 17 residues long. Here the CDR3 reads CASSPRTSGVAKNIQYF. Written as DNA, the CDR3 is TGTGCCAGCAGCCCCCGGACTAGCGGGGTAGCCAAAAACATTCAGTACTTC.